Shown below are 20 T cell receptor beta chains from a single sample sequenced in a study of T cell responses to AZD1222 COVID-19 vaccine. Sequencing used immunoSEQ multiplex PCR; TCRdb keeps in-frame clones, though not all of them. The sample has under 200,000 clones; 85% to 95% are singletons. Sequencing was performed on peripheral blood, taken on day 0 of AZD1222 vaccination. The receptors derive from an adult in good health.

This clone was seen a single time. The chain combines TRBV5-4 with TRBJ2-1, with D maybe TRBD2 (6 bases). Germline lookup yields CDR1 SGHNT and CDR2 YYREEE (reference sequence). The CDR3 loop spans 17 amino acids. V lost 4 bases and J lost 7, with 24 bases in between. This CDR3 reads CASSDLAGGMIGNEQFF. The CDR3 nucleotides read TGTGCCAGCAGCGACCTCGCAGGCGGGATGATAGGAAATGAGCAGTTCTTC.

V and J are TRBV6-5 and TRBJ1-6, with 8 bases fitting TRBD1. V trimming: 7 bases; J trimming: 10 bases; junction bases outside the gene matches: 6. Germline V gene sequence: CDR1 MNHEY, CDR2 SVGAGI. This CDR3 region has 13 residues. As DNA, the CDR3 is TGTGCCAGCACTGGACAGGGAGAGTCACCCCTCCACTTT. This translates into CASTGQGESPLHF.

The V and J genes are TRBV20-1 and TRBJ1-2; D is possibly TRBD1 (6 bases). Trimming left V 3 bases short and J 2 bases short, with 22 bases between. CDR1 DFQATT and CDR2 SNEGSKA come from the germline V gene (reference sequence). There are 17 residues in the CDR3. The CDR3 region is CSASPPYRDQPNYGYTF. For the CDR3, the DNA is TGCAGTGCTAGTCCTCCCTACAGGGATCAACCCAACTATGGCTACACCTTC.

The rearrangement links TRBV18 to TRBJ2-1, with 8 bases aligning to TRBD2. J was trimmed by 6 bases and V by 2 bases; bases with no gene match: 6. The CDR3 loop spans 15 amino acids. Germline values: CDR1 KGHSH, CDR2 LQKENI. The CDR3 nucleotides read TGTGCCAGCTCACCAAGCGGGAGAAATTCCAATGAGCAGTTCTTC. Its protein product is CASSPSGRNSNEQFF.

The chain uses TRBV4-1 and TRBJ2-3, with D possibly TRBD2 on 5 matching bases. Trimming cost V 0 bases and J 5 bases, with 21 bases left between them. The CDR3 has 18 amino acids. The germline V gene encodes CDR1 MGHRA and CDR2 YSYEKL. Here the CDR3 reads CASSQDTPWSRVGDTQYF. CDR3 bases: TGCGCCAGCAGCCAAGATACCCCATGGTCGCGGGTGGGAGATACGCAGTATTTT.

The chain joins TRBV5-1 to TRBJ2-2; 7 bases agree with TRBD2. This CDR3 has 15 amino acids. V shed 4 bases, J shed 8 bases, and the junction held 11 bases outside the gene matches. Germline CDR1 reads SGHRS; CDR2 reads YFSETQ. The CDR3 reads CASSRLSSGGGELFF. The CDR3 DNA reads TGCGCCAGCAGCCGACTTTCTAGCGGCGGGGGGGAGCTGTTTTTT.

The rearrangement links TRBV14 to TRBJ2-7, with D uncertain. The CDR3 consists of 16 residues. With 1 base removed from V and 2 bases from J, the gap between germline ends came to 15 bases. Germline V gene lookup returns CDR1 SGHDN and CDR2 FVKESK. The CDR3 spells CASSQGRVGRPYEQYF. The CDR3 bases are TGTGCCAGCAGCCAAGGACGGGTGGGCAGGCCCTACGAGCAGTACTTC.

This clone appeared a few times. The CDR3 DNA reads as TGTGTCAGAAGCACATGGGTTTGGGCAGACAATGAGCAGTTCTTC. It is translated as CVRSTWVWADNEQFF. The chain carries TRBV7-5 and TRBJ2-1; no DNA check was done on the table's D call, TRBD1. TRBV7-5 is a pseudogene. The length of the CDR3 is 15 residues.

This clone showed up just a few times. The rearrangement joins TRBV18 to TRBJ1-6; the D is unclear. The germline V gene encodes CDR1 KGHSH and CDR2 LQKENI. V was shortened by 2 bases and J by 9 bases, with 8 bases between the two germline ends. The CDR3 runs to 13 residues. The CDR3 DNA reads TGTGCCAGCTCACCAGATTCGGTTTCACCCCTCCACTTT. Its translation: CASSPDSVSPLHF.

The chain recombines TRBV3-1 (or the pseudogene TRBV3-2) with TRBJ1-4; D is ambiguous. CDR3 size: 13 residues. V dropped 3 bases and J dropped 8 bases, with 10 bases sitting between them. Germline V CDR1 and CDR2: LGHDT, YNNKEL (reference sequence). The CDR3 loop reads CASSHRRGEKLFF. In DNA form, the CDR3 reads TGTGCCAGCAGCCACCGGCGTGGGGAAAAACTGTTTTTT.

The CDR3 nucleotides read TGTGCCAGCAGCCAAGGTGGGACAGGGATCGGAAACACCATATATTTT. Its translation is CASSQGGTGIGNTIYF. V gene TRBV3-1 (or the pseudogene TRBV3-2) combines with J gene TRBJ1-3, with 9 bases fitting TRBD1. CDR1 and CDR2 (germline): LGHDT, YNNKEL (reference sequence). V lost 1 base and J lost 4; bases outside the gene matches: 5. The length of the CDR3 is 16 residues.

The rearrangement joins TRBV2 to TRBJ1-1; D remains unclear. Trimming cost V 5 bases and J 3 bases, with 10 bases left between them. Germline lookup yields CDR1 SNHLY and CDR2 FYNNEI. This CDR3 has 13 amino acids. CDR3 residues: CASSTTRDTEAFF. The CDR3 DNA follows: TGTGCCAGCAGTACAACCCGCGACACTGAAGCTTTCTTT.

The gene calls are TRBV4-1 and TRBJ1-3; possibly TRBD1 for D (5 bases). CDR1 is MGHRA and CDR2 is YSYEKL in the germline V gene. Trimming cost V 0 bases and J 8 bases, with 11 bases left between them. The CDR3 covers 14 residues. CDR3 sequence: CASSQDRVGDTIYF. As DNA, the CDR3 is TGCGCCAGCAGCCAAGATCGTGTGGGGGACACCATATATTTT.

The rearrangement joins TRBV7-8 to TRBJ1-2; unclear D gene. Trimming shortened V by 0 bases and J by 4 bases, and 6 bases separated the two germline ends. CDR1 and CDR2 from the germline V gene are SGHVS and FQNEAQ. This CDR3 is 13 amino acids long. The CDR3 nucleotides read TGTGCCAGCAGCTTAGCCCCAGTCTATGGCTACACCTTC. Protein product: CASSLAPVYGYTF.

The CDR3 DNA follows: TGTGCCAGCAGCTTAGCAGTCGCGGCTAACTATGGCTACACCTTC. The encoded protein is CASSLAVAANYGYTF. The V and J genes are TRBV13 and TRBJ1-2; no clear D. This CDR3 comprises 15 residues. In germline, CDR1 is PRHDT, CDR2 FYEKMQ (reference sequence). Trimming removed 1 base at V and 0 bases at J, with 9 bases between. Filled out from reference TRBV13 and TRBJ1-2, the complete variable domain reads AAGVIQSPRHLIKEKRETATLKCYPIPRHDTVYWYQQGPGQDPQFLISFYEKMQSDKGSIPDRFSAQQFSDYHSELNMSSLELGDSALYFCASSLAVAANYGYTFGSGTRLTVV.

This chain connects TRBV18 to TRBJ1-5, with D unclear. The CDR3 extends over 15 amino acids. V was shortened by 0 bases and J by 3 bases, with 9 bases between the two germline ends. The V gene's germline CDR1 is KGHSH and CDR2 LQKENI. The CDR3 loop reads CASSPPGQVNQPQHF. DNA of the CDR3: TGTGCCAGCTCACCACCCGGGCAGGTCAATCAGCCCCAGCATTTT.

The rearrangement links TRBV7-8 to TRBJ2-7; 7 nucleotides align to TRBD1. The CDR3 has 15 residues. V lost 5 bases to trimming and J lost 2 bases; unmatched junction nucleotides: 9. Germline-derived CDR1 and CDR2 are SGHVS and FQNEAQ. CDR3 in amino acids: CASSGPGDSPYEQYF. For the CDR3, the DNA is TGTGCCAGCAGCGGCCCAGGGGACAGCCCCTACGAGCAGTACTTC.

This clone showed up just once. This CDR3 is CASSTGNAGANVLTF. Here the CDR3 DNA reads TGTGCCAGCAGTACAGGGAACGCTGGGGCCAACGTCCTGACTTTC. The chain joins TRBV5-8 to TRBJ2-6, with D possibly matching TRBD1 (6 bases). There are 15 residues in the CDR3. V was pared by 5 bases and J by 2 bases, with 11 bases between. The germline V gene encodes CDR1 SGHTS and CDR2 YDEGEE.

The CDR3 protein is CASSFPSSGYNEQFF. For the CDR3, the DNA is TGTGCCAGCAGTTTTCCGTCGAGCGGTTACAATGAGCAGTTCTTC. The chain joins TRBV28 to TRBJ2-1, with a weak D call TRBD2 (5 bases). The germline V gene has CDR1 MDHEN and CDR2 SYDVKM. This CDR3 region has 15 residues. The V and J ends lost 3 bases and 4 bases respectively, with 13 bases between them.

J is TRBJ1-1 and V is TRBV13, with unresolved D. The CDR3 spans 17 residues. Looked up from germline, CDR1 is PRHDT and CDR2 is FYEKMQ (reference sequence). Trimming removed 1 base at V and 0 bases at J, with 15 bases between. DNA for the CDR3: TGTGCCAGCAGCTTAGCATCACTTTATTTAATGAACACTGAAGCTTTCTTT. Translation: CASSLASLYLMNTEAFF.